This TCR beta chain was recovered during a study of blood T cell repertoires in COVID-19. Study context: Samples came from the United States, Italy and Spain, spanning acute and convalescent COVID-19. T cells, B-cell-depleted T cells, or PBMCs provided the cDNA or gDNA that served as material.

Repertoires were generated with immunoSEQ multiplex PCR, while TCRdb's copy carries only in-frame clones and drops some. The data hold 150,000 to 200,000 clones, with approximately 90% observed a single time. Participants, about 18 to 90 years old, spanned around 26 US areas. CDR1 and CDR2 from the germline V gene are LNHNV and YYDKDF (reference sequence). V was clipped by 3 bases and J by 5 bases, with 4 bases between them. CDR3 length: 11 residues. This rearrangement joins TRBV15 to TRBJ2-5; no clear D gene. This TCR was sampled from a woman between 18 and 30 years old who had recovered from COVID-19. Sequenced sample: PBMCs or T cells enriched from blood (not recorded which). The CDR3 DNA is TGTGCCACCAGCAGGAGGGAGACCCAGTACTTC. Encoded protein: CATSRRETQYF.